These T cell receptor beta chains were read from a single sample in a study of blood T cell repertoires in COVID-19. The method was immunoSEQ multiplex PCR; TCRdb's version includes in-frame clones alone and lacks a portion of them. The table records around 330,000 clones, around 87% of them present only once. The source material was peripheral blood. The receptors originated from a woman between 50 and 59 years old with active or convalescent COVID-19. Each CDR3 is given with its conserved first and last residue. Fields, in order: clone size, D gene, J gene, V gene, CDR3 DNA, CDR3 protein. D genes are given only for firm matches. Some rows have no size entry. The others give once, few or many, or a class for an expanded clone.

- TRBD2 TRBJ2-1 TRBV20-1 TGCAGTGCTAGTGGAGGGGACAAGGCGGGAGGCCTGGCGGCTGAGCAGTTCTTC CSASGGDKAGGLAAEQFF
- - TRBJ1-2 TRBV30 TGTGCCTGGAGTGACAGTTATGGCTACACCTTC CAWSDSYGYTF
- TRBD1 TRBJ1-2 TRBV28 TGTGCCAGCAGTAAACAGGGGGCGGGTGGCTACACCTTC CASSKQGAGGYTF
few TRBD1 TRBJ2-1 TRBV6-4 TGTGCCAGCAGTGATGAACCGGGACAGGGGTACAATGAGCAGTTCTTC CASSDEPGQGYNEQFF
- - TRBJ1-4 TRBV4-2 TGTGCCAGCAGCCAAGATGAGGGAATCAGAGATAGGAATATTCTAAAACTGTTTTTT CASSQDEGIRDRNILKLFF
- - TRBJ1-5 TRBV18 TGTGCCAGCTCACCCCTCAGACAGATGAATCAGCCCCAGCATTTT CASSPLRQMNQPQHF
once TRBD1 TRBJ2-7 TRBV27 TGTGCCAGCAGTTTATCGTGGGGACAGGGGGCTTCCTACGAGCAGTACTTC CASSLSWGQGASYEQYF
once - TRBJ1-1 TRBV28 TGTGCCAGCATGAGAGAAACTGAAGCTTTCTTT CASMRETEAFF
- TRBD1 TRBJ2-2 TRBV27 TGTGCCAGCACCTCGACGTGGACAGGGATGACGGGGGAGCTGTTTTTT CASTSTWTGMTGELFF
- - TRBJ2-3 TRBV3-1/TRBV3-2 TGTGCCAGCAGCCAACTTACAGATACGCAGTATTTT CASSQLTDTQYF
- - TRBJ1-2 TRBV6-2/TRBV6-3 TGTGCCAGCAGCGCACCATGGACAGTGTATGGCTACACCTTC CASSAPWTVYGYTF
- TRBD1 TRBJ1-2 TRBV30 TGTGCCTGTGGCCATAGGGGGCGATCTGGCTACACCTTC CACGHRGRSGYTF
- TRBD2 TRBJ2-7 TRBV18 TGTGCCAGCTCACCCCCTAGCGGGGCATCCTACGAGCAGTACTTC CASSPPSGASYEQYF
- - TRBJ2-5 TRBV24-1 TGTGCCACCAGTGATGGGTCCGTAGCGCAAGAGACCCAGTACTTC CATSDGSVAQETQYF
- - TRBJ1-2 TRBV3-1/TRBV3-2 TGTGCCAGCCCGGATTGGGGGCCGGCATCCGTTTCTAACTATGGCTACACCTTC CASPDWGPASVSNYGYTF
- - TRBJ1-2 TRBV2 TGTGCCAGCAGTGAATCTAGGGCAGGGTATTGCACCTTC CASSESRAGYCTF
- - TRBJ1-2 TRBV7-3 TGTGCCAGCAGCCCATTAACCCACGGGGGGAGGGATGGCTACACCTTC CASSPLTHGGRDGYTF